A selection of T cell receptor beta chains follows, all from one sample in a study of lymphopenia after photon versus proton radiotherapy. Assay: immunoSEQ multiplex PCR; the TCRdb copy retains only in-frame clones and omits some. The sample contains 55,000 to 75,000 clones, approximately 91% of which appear only once. The source material was peripheral blood, sampled from a patient treated with photon-based radiotherapy. These TCRs come from a woman in her 70s with pancreatic cancer. Both conserved end residues are part of each CDR3. Fields, in order: clone size, J gene, D gene, V gene, CDR3 protein, CDR3 DNA. D genes are given only for firm matches. Size is omitted from some rows. Given values are once, few, many or a class for expanded clones.

>NA|TRBJ1-1|TRBD1|TRBV5-1
CASSGQGRESTEAFF
TGCGCCAGCAGCGGACAGGGTAGGGAGAGCACTGAAGCTTTCTTT
>NA|TRBJ1-1|NA|TRBV29-1
CSVSQGNTEAFF
TGCAGCGTGTCCCAGGGGAACACTGAAGCTTTCTTT
>NA|TRBJ1-1|NA|TRBV28
CASRPIQGNTEAFF
TGTGCCAGCAGGCCGATACAGGGGAACACTGAAGCTTTCTTT
>NA|TRBJ2-3|TRBD2|TRBV4-1
CASSQDGAGGGTDTQYF
TGCGCCAGCAGCCAAGATGGGGCGGGAGGAGGCACAGATACGCAGTATTTT
>NA|TRBJ1-5|NA|TRBV28
CASSLGYQPQHF
TGTGCCAGCAGTCTAGGGTATCAGCCCCAGCATTTT
>NA|TRBJ2-7|NA|TRBV2
CASGDSDSHSYEQYF
TGTGCCAGCGGGGATTCCGACAGTCACTCCTACGAGCAGTACTTC
>NA|TRBJ2-5|NA|TRBV6-1
CASSEAGGTQGETQYF
TGTGCCAGCAGTGAAGCGGGCGGGACCCAGGGGGAGACCCAGTACTTC
>NA|TRBJ2-2|NA|TRBV21-1
CASSQRHGGPGELFF
TGTGCCAGCAGCCAACGACACGGGGGCCCCGGGGAGCTGTTTTTT
>NA|TRBJ2-1|TRBD2|TRBV5-1
CASSLVGSGRSSYNEQFF
TGCGCCAGCAGCTTGGTTGGTAGCGGGAGGAGCTCCTACAATGAGCAGTTCTTC
>NA|TRBJ2-3|NA|TRBV7-8
CASSRSRPFTDTQYF
TGTGCCAGCAGTCGATCACGGCCCTTCACAGATACGCAGTATTTT
>NA|TRBJ2-1|NA|TRBV6-1
CASSEVRVTSSEQFF
TGTGCCAGCAGTGAAGTCCGCGTTACCTCCAGCGAGCAGTTCTTC
>many|TRBJ2-5|TRBD1|TRBV4-3
CASAQGAGETQYF
TGCGCCAGCGCCCAGGGGGCCGGGGAGACCCAGTACTTC
>NA|TRBJ2-7|TRBD2|TRBV9
CASSPWEAGGKYEQYF
TGTGCCAGCAGCCCCTGGGAGGCGGGGGGAAAGTACGAGCAGTACTTC
>NA|TRBJ1-2|NA|TRBV10-3
CAISDSGDYGYTF
TGTGCCATCAGTGACTCAGGGGACTATGGCTACACCTTC
>NA|TRBJ2-5|NA|TRBV5-1
CASNLMGGGEETQYF
TGCGCCAGCAACCTCATGGGGGGCGGGGAAGAGACCCAGTACTTC
>NA|TRBJ1-1|NA|TRBV18
CASSGGGNTEAFF
TGTGCCAGCTCAGGGGGGGGGAACACTGAAGCTTTCTTT
>NA|TRBJ1-2|NA|TRBV7-3
CASSRGAADPYGYTF
TGTGCCAGCAGCCGCGGAGCAGCTGACCCCTATGGCTACACCTTC
>NA|TRBJ2-5|NA|TRBV5-5
CASSLSPLGRQETQYF
TGTGCCAGCAGCTTGTCCCCGTTGGGTCGGCAAGAGACCCAGTACTTC
>NA|TRBJ2-1|NA|TRBV7-9
CASSWVYEQFF
TGTGCCAGCAGCTGGGTGTATGAGCAGTTCTTC
>NA|TRBJ1-5|NA|TRBV11-2
CASSPRGYSNQPQHF
TGTGCCAGCAGCCCCCGGGGATATAGCAATCAGCCCCAGCATTTT